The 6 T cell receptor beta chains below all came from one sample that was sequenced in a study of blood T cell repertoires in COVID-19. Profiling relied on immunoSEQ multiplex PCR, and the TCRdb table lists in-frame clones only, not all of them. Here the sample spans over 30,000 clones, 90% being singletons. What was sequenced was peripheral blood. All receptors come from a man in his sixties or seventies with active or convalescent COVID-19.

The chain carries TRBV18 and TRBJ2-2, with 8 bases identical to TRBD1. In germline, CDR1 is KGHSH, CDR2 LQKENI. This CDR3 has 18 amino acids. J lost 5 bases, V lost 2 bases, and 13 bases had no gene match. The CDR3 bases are TGTGCCAGCTCACCAATTGCAGGGGGCAGCCGAGGTACCGGGGAGCTGTTTTTT. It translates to CASSPIAGGSRGTGELFF. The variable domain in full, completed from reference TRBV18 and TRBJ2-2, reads NAGVMQNPRHLVRRRGQEARLRCSPMKGHSHVYWYRQLPEEGLKFMVYLQKENIIDESGMPKERFSAEFPKEGPSILRIQQVVRGDSAAYFCASSPIAGGSRGTGELFFGEGSRLTVL.

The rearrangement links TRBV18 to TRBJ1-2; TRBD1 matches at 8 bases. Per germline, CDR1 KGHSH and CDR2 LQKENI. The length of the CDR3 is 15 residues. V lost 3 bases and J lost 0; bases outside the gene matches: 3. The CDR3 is CASSPGQGPNYGYTF. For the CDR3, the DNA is TGTGCCAGCTCACCCGGACAGGGACCTAACTATGGCTACACCTTC.

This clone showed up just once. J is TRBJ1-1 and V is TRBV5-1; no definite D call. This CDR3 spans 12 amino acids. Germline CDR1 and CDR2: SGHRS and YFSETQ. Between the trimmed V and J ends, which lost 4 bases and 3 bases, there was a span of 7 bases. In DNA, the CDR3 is TGCGCCAGCAGCCCTTCGGACACTGAAGCTTTCTTT. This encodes CASSPSDTEAFF.

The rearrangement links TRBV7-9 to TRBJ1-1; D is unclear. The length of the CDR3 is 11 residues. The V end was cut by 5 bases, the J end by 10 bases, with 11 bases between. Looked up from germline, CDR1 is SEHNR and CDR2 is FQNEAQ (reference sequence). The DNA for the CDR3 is TGTGCCAGCAGCCCCATGAGGGTAGCTTTCTTT. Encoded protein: CASSPMRVAFF.

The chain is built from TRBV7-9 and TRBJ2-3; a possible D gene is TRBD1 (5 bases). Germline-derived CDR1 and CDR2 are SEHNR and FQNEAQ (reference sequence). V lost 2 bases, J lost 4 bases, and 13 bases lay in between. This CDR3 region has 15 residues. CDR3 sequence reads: CASSLSSQGPDTQYF. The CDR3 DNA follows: TGTGCCAGCAGCTTAAGTTCGCAGGGCCCAGATACGCAGTATTTT.

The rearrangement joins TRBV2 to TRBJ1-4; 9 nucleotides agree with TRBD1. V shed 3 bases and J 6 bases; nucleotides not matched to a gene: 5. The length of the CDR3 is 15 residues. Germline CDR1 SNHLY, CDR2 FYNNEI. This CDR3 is CASSDSGQGDEKLFF. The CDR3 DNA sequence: TGTGCCAGCAGTGACTCGGGACAGGGTGATGAAAAACTGTTTTTT.